This T cell receptor beta chain was documented in a study of OX40 agonist ivuxolimab in advanced cancers. The wider study: Patients were approximately 80% male with ages roughly 20 to 80, mean around 58. Overall study findings and caveats: The average count of expanded clones was higher among CD8+ T cells than among CD4+. What antigens the expanded peripheral T cells recognized was never established. Clonal expansion from baseline to week 6 occurred in both CD4+ and CD8+ T cells.

Concerning this clone: Its cognate antigen is unknown.

Profiling relied on immunoSEQ multiplex PCR, and the TCRdb table lists in-frame clones only, not all of them. The repertoire holds about 99,000 clones, with around 95% as singletons. The V and J ends lost 4 bases and 1 base respectively, with 4 bases between them. Looked up from germline, CDR1 is SNHLY and CDR2 is FYNNEI. The CDR3 spans 12 residues. The chain links TRBV2 to TRBJ1-1; D ambiguous. This specimen consisted of CD4+ or CD8+ T cells sorted from blood, obtained in a trial of the OX40 agonist ivuxolimab. The TCR sequence derives from an adult with an advanced solid tumor such as melanoma, head and neck, liver or kidney cancer. CDR3 nucleotide sequence: TGTGCCAGCAGTGGGGGGAACACTGAAGCTTTCTTT. It codes for CASSGGNTEAFF.